This TCR beta chain was obtained from a study of cytomegalovirus exposure and HLA in healthy donors. Study-wide results and limits: Rare TCR sequences dominated, though some public TCRs recurred in many donors. Sequences of the TCR beta chain were said to predict the HLA-A and HLA-B alleles of most subjects accurately. Earlier analysis looked at TCR beta V segments, and most were productive about 90% or about 30% of the time. The presence/absence work took it that sequencing depth was about the same across donors.

The table lists this clone with a count of one. Its target is not known. The CDR3 loop spans 16 amino acids. Germline V gene sequence: CDR1 SQVTM, CDR2 ANQGSEA. Trimming pared 5 bases from V and 5 bases from J, leaving 24 bases between. PCR used 60 Vbeta primers and 13 Jbeta primers. Assay: immunoSEQ multiplex PCR; the TCRdb copy retains only in-frame clones and omits some. The sample lists roughly 200,000 clones, 85% to 90% occurring once. This clonotype was sampled from a man aged 30 to 39 in good health and CMV-seronegative. The sample was PBMCs. The chain is built from TRBV29-1 and TRBJ2-5; maybe TRBD2 (5 bases). CDR3 loop: CSVRAEGQHLRETQYF. For the CDR3, the DNA is TGCAGCGTTCGGGCCGAGGGTCAGCATCTTAGGGAGACCCAGTACTTC.